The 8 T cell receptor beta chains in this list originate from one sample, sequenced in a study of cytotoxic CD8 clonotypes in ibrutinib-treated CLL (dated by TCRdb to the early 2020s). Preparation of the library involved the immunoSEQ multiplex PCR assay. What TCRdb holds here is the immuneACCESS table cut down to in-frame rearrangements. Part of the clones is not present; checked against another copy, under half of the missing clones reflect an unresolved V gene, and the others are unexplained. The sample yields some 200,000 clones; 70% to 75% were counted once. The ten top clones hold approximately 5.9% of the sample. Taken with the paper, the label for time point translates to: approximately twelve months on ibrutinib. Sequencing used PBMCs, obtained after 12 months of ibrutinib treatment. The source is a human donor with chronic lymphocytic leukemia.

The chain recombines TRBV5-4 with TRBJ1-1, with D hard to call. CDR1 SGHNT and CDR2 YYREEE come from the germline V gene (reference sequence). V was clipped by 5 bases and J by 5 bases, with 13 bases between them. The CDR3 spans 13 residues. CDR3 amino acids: CASSPSTGTEAFF. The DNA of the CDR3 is TGTGCCAGCAGTCCCTCAACGGGGACTGAAGCTTTCTTT.

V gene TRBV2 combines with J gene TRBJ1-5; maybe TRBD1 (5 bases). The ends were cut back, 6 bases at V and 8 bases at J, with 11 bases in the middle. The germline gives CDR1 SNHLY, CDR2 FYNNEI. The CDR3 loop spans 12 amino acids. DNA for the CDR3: TGTGCCAGCAGCCTAGGGGAAAAGCCCCAGCATTTT. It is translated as CASSLGEKPQHF. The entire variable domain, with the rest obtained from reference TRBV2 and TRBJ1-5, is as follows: EPEVTQTPSHQVTQMGQEVILRCVPISNHLYFYWYRQILGQKVEFLVSFYNNEISEKSEIFDDQFSVERPDGSNFTLKIRSTKLEDSAMYFCASSLGEKPQHFGDGTRLSIL.

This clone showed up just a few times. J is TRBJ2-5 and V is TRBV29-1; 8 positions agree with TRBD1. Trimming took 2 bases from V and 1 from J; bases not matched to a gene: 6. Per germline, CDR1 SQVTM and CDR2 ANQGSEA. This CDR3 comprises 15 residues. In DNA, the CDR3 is TGCAGCGTTGAATTCGGACAGGGCTCCCAAGAGACCCAGTACTTC. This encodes CSVEFGQGSQETQYF.

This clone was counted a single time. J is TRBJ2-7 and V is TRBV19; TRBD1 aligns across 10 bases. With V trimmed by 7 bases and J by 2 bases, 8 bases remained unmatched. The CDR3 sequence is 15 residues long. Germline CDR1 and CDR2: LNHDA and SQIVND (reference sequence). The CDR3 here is CASIGGQGGTYEQYF. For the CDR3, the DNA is TGTGCCAGTATAGGAGGACAGGGGGGGACCTACGAGCAGTACTTC.

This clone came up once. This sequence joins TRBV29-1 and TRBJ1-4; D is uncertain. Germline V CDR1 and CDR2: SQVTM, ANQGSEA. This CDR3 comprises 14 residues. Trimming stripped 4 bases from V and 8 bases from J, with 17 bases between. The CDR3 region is CSVGSPNTREKLFF. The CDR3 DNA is TGCAGCGTTGGATCGCCAAATACTAGAGAAAAACTGTTTTTT. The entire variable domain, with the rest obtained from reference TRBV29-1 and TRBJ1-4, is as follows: SAVISQKPSRDICQRGTSLTIQCQVDSQVTMMFWYRQQPGQSLTLIATANQGSEATYESGFVIDKFPISRPNLTFSTLTVSNMSPEDSSIYLCSVGSPNTREKLFFGSGTQLSVL.

The CDR3 bases are TGTGCCAGCAGTTACTGGCAGACCAATCAGCCCCAGCATTTT. Encoded protein: CASSYWQTNQPQHF. The chain links TRBV6-5 to TRBJ1-5, with D unresolved. The CDR3 loop spans 14 amino acids. The germline V and J ends were trimmed by 1 base and 3 bases, with 7 bases remaining between them. Per germline, CDR1 MNHEY and CDR2 SVGAGI.

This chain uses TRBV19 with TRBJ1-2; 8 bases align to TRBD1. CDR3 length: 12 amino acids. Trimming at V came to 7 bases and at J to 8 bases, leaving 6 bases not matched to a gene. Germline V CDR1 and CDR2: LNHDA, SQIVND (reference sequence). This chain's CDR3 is CASTPRDRGYTF. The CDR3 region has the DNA TGTGCCAGTACCCCGAGGGACAGGGGCTACACCTTC.

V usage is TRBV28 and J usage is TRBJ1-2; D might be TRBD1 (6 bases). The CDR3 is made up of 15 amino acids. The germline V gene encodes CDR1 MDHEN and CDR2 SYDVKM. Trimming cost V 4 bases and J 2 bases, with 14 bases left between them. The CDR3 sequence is CASSWRGGRNYGYTF. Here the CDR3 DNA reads TGTGCCAGCAGTTGGCGGGGGGGCCGGAACTATGGCTACACCTTC.